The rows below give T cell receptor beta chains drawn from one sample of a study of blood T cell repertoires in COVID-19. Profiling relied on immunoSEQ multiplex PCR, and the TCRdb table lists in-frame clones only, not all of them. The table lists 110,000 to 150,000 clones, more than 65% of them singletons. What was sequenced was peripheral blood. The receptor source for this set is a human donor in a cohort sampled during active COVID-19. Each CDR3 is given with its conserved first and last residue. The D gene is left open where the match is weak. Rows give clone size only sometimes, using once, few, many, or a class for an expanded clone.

DNA: TGTGCCAGTAGTATAGATGCCGGGGGGACCTACAATGAGCAGTTCTTC
CDR3: CASSIDAGGTYNEQFF
size: NA
V: TRBV19
D: TRBD2
J: TRBJ2-1

DNA: TGCGCCAGCAGCTTGGTCTGGGGGCGGGACACTGAAGCTTTCTTT
CDR3: CASSLVWGRDTEAFF
size: NA
V: TRBV5-1
D: NA
J: TRBJ1-1

DNA: TGTGCCACCCGTAATACAGGGTCAAGGCAGCCCCAGCATTTT
CDR3: CATRNTGSRQPQHF
size: few
V: TRBV10-3
D: NA
J: TRBJ1-5

DNA: TGTGCCAGCAGCTTATTGGCGACAGACTATGGCTACACCTTC
CDR3: CASSLLATDYGYTF
size: NA
V: TRBV7-9
D: NA
J: TRBJ1-2

DNA: TGTGCCAGCAGTGCTGCGCCACTAATAGACGGGAATCAGCCCCAGCATTTT
CDR3: CASSAAPLIDGNQPQHF
size: NA
V: TRBV6-1
D: NA
J: TRBJ1-5

DNA: TGTGCCAGCAGTTACTCACGGGTTGGGAGTAATGAAAAACTGTTTTTT
CDR3: CASSYSRVGSNEKLFF
size: NA
V: TRBV6-5
D: NA
J: TRBJ1-4

DNA: TGTGCCAGCAGCGCGACAGGGATGAACACTGAAGCTTTCTTT
CDR3: CASSATGMNTEAFF
size: NA
V: TRBV7-6
D: TRBD1
J: TRBJ1-1

DNA: TGTGCCAGCAGGGTCAAGCGGGAGACTGAAGCTTTCTTT
CDR3: CASRVKRETEAFF
size: NA
V: TRBV2
D: NA
J: TRBJ1-1

DNA: TGTGCCAGCAGCTCGGGACAGATCATCTCCTACGAGCAGTACTTC
CDR3: CASSSGQIISYEQYF
size: NA
V: TRBV5-6
D: TRBD1
J: TRBJ2-7

DNA: TGTGCCAGCAGCTCTTACAGGAGCTCCTACAATGAGCAGTTCTTC
CDR3: CASSSYRSSYNEQFF
size: few
V: TRBV5-4
D: NA
J: TRBJ2-1

DNA: TGCGCCAGCAGCGCGGGACAGTTAGGCCCTGAAGCTTTCTTT
CDR3: CASSAGQLGPEAFF
size: NA
V: TRBV5-1
D: TRBD1
J: TRBJ1-1

DNA: TGTGCCAGCAGCCAAGATAACGAGCAGTACTTC
CDR3: CASSQDNEQYF
size: NA
V: TRBV3-1/TRBV3-2
D: NA
J: TRBJ2-7

DNA: TGTGCCAGCAGTGAAATGGCAGGGGCCATCTACGAGCAGTACTTC
CDR3: CASSEMAGAIYEQYF
size: NA
V: TRBV6-1
D: NA
J: TRBJ2-7

DNA: TGTGCCATCAGTGGACGGGGACAGGGAGATGGCTACACCTTC
CDR3: CAISGRGQGDGYTF
size: many
V: TRBV10-3
D: TRBD1
J: TRBJ1-2

DNA: TGTGCCAGCAGTCCGATTCCGGGTGGGACAGGGAGGGGGTACACTGAAGCTTTCTTT
CDR3: CASSPIPGGTGRGYTEAFF
size: NA
V: TRBV2
D: TRBD1
J: TRBJ1-1

DNA: TGCGCCAGCAGTCTAGCGGGGGCTACCACAGATACGCAGTATTTT
CDR3: CASSLAGATTDTQYF
size: NA
V: TRBV5-1
D: TRBD2
J: TRBJ2-3

DNA: TGTGCCAGCAAGGCGGGAGGCTCCTACAATGAGCAGTTCTTC
CDR3: CASKAGGSYNEQFF
size: NA
V: TRBV11-2
D: TRBD2
J: TRBJ2-1

DNA: TGTGCCAGCAGCTTAGGTTTACGTCAGGGTCGATCGGACACTGAAGCTTTCTTT
CDR3: CASSLGLRQGRSDTEAFF
size: once
V: TRBV7-9
D: NA
J: TRBJ1-1

DNA: TGTGCCAGCAGTCTCTTCCCGTCGGGGCAGGGGGCGCGATCGCATGGCTACACCTTC
CDR3: CASSLFPSGQGARSHGYTF
size: NA
V: TRBV6-4
D: TRBD1
J: TRBJ1-2

DNA: TGTGCCAGCACCCACTCCACGCATAATTCACCCCTCCACTTT
CDR3: CASTHSTHNSPLHF
size: NA
V: TRBV13
D: NA
J: TRBJ1-6

DNA: TGCGCCAGCAGCCGTTGGGACAGTTCAGATACGCAGTATTTT
CDR3: CASSRWDSSDTQYF
size: many
V: TRBV5-1
D: TRBD1
J: TRBJ2-3

DNA: TGTGCCAGCAGCTTAGTGGGACAGGCGGTCGGGGAGCTGTTTTTT
CDR3: CASSLVGQAVGELFF
size: NA
V: TRBV7-2
D: TRBD1
J: TRBJ2-2

DNA: TGTGCCAGCAGCTTGGCCGGGACAGGGGGTTACGAGCAGTACTTC
CDR3: CASSLAGTGGYEQYF
size: NA
V: TRBV5-4
D: TRBD1
J: TRBJ2-7

DNA: TGTGCTAGCAGCGCAGGGGGCCCAGATACGCAGTATTTT
CDR3: CASSAGGPDTQYF
size: NA
V: TRBV7-7
D: TRBD1
J: TRBJ2-3

DNA: TGTGCCAGCAGTTTATCCGGGACAACCTACAATGAGCAGTTCTTC
CDR3: CASSLSGTTYNEQFF
size: NA
V: TRBV28
D: NA
J: TRBJ2-1

DNA: TGTGCCAGCAGATCCCATAGCGGGGGGAACACAGATACGCAGTATTTT
CDR3: CASRSHSGGNTDTQYF
size: NA
V: TRBV7-2
D: TRBD2
J: TRBJ2-3